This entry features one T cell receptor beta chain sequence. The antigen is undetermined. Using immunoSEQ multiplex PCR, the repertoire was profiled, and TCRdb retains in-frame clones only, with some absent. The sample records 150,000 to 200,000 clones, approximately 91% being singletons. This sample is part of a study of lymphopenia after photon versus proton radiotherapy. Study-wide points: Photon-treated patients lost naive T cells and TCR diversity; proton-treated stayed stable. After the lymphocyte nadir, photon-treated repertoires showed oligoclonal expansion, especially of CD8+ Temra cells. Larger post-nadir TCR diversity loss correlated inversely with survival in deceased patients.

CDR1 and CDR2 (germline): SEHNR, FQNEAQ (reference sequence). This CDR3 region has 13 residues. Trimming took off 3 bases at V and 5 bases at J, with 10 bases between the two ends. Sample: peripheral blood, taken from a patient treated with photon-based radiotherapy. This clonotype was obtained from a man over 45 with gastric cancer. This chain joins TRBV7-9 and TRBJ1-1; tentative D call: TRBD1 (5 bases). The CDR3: CASSFGGETEAFF. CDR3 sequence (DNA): TGTGCCAGCAGCTTCGGGGGTGAGACTGAAGCTTTCTTT.